This T cell receptor (beta chain) was captured by sequencing in a study of CD8 T cells in ankylosing spondylitis. The junction had 13 bases not matched to a gene; V was cut back by 6 bases and J by 2 bases. From germline, CDR1 is MNHEY and CDR2 SVGEGT. CDR3 size: 16 residues. A word on this clonotype: Its antigen is as yet unknown.

Making the TCR beta libraries involved quantitative 5'-RACE with molecular barcodes. TCRdb passed the 5' RACE reads through MiXCR, listing each CDR3 protein once. The sample lists roughly 440,000 distinct CDR3 sequences; roughly 17% were seen once. Study-level findings and limits: Seemingly distinctive of ankylosing spondylitis blood was a TCR beta motif formed by eight highly homologous variants. Reportedly, matched ankylosing spondylitis synovial fluid was significantly enriched for disease-linked clones. Some motif variants had been reported before (in reactive arthritis synovial fluid and blood). The disease-linked clones had a CD8+ phenotype and low blood frequencies.

The V gene is TRBV6-2 or TRBV6-3, the J gene TRBJ2-7; 7 nucleotides agree with TRBD2. Sequencing used blood, either unsorted or a sorted T cell fraction (not recorded which). The TCR comes from a male donor with ankylosing spondylitis. The CDR3, as DNA: TGTGCCAGCAGACATTGGGCTAGCGGTACTACCTACGAGCAGTACTTC. Amino acid sequence: CASRHWASGTTYEQYF.